This T cell receptor (beta chain) was captured in a study of T cell repertoires in cytomegalovirus infection. Overall study context: Used in the study were CMV epitopes, some recently identified and HLA-C-restricted, others well-studied and HLA-B-restricted. It was the public TCR beta signatures that indicated both CMV infection and matching HLA type.

The study's findings and limits: Across the ex vivo response, the dominant clonotypes were HLA-C-restricted CMV-specific TCR beta clonotypes. CMV carriers having the relevant HLA were flagged by cumulative public TCR beta family frequency.

With 2 bases removed from V and 13 bases from J, the gap between germline ends came to 9 bases. Germline CDR1 is MNHEY and CDR2 is SVGEGT. This CDR3 spans 11 amino acids. There are a few counts of this clonotype. The antigen is not known. TCRdb processed the reads anew with MiXCR; each CDR3 protein has one entry. Of some 700,000 distinct CDR3 sequences listed, roughly 36% were seen once; the top ten hold 15% to 20%. This material consisted of cultured PBMCs, taken from culture after CMV antigen stimulation. The chain uses TRBV6-2 or TRBV6-3 and TRBJ2-1; D might be TRBD2 (6 bases). The sequence derives from a human donor in good health (CMV status not recorded). Some clones in this sample may be carry-over from other donors' samples. CDR3 nucleotides: TGTGCCAGCAGTTACGGGACTCAACAGTTCTTC. Encoded protein: CASSYGTQQFF.